The 11 T cell receptor beta chains below come from one sample, sequenced in a study of cytomegalovirus exposure and HLA in healthy donors. Some clones are missing from TCRdb's copy, which holds only in-frame ones; the method was immunoSEQ multiplex PCR. The repertoire holds 150,000 or so clones, with nearly 90% as singletons. What was sequenced was PBMCs. Receptors originate from a woman under 30 in good health and CMV-seronegative.

V is TRBV2 and J is TRBJ2-7; 7 positions agree with TRBD1. V lost 6 bases and J lost 1; bases outside the gene matches: 6. Looked up from germline, CDR1 is SNHLY and CDR2 is FYNNEI. The CDR3 is 14 amino acids. CDR3 in amino acids: CASSRRGPSYEQYF. CDR3 coding DNA: TGTGCCAGCAGCCGAAGGGGGCCTTCCTACGAGCAGTACTTC.

Only one count was recorded for this clone. The chain links TRBV7-9 to TRBJ2-7, with 7 bases fitting TRBD2. Germline CDR1 is SEHNR and CDR2 is FQNEAQ (reference sequence). The CDR3 contains 15 residues. After removal of 5 bases from V and 0 bases from J, the junction contained 7 bases not matched to a gene. The CDR3 is CASSPLAASSYEQYF. The CDR3 nucleotides read TGTGCCAGCAGCCCCCTAGCGGCTAGCTCCTACGAGCAGTACTTC.

V gene TRBV7-9 combines with J gene TRBJ1-2; TRBD1 matches at 10 bases. CDR1 is SEHNR, CDR2 FQNEAQ, per germline (reference sequence). The trim removed 5 bases at V and 6 bases at J, leaving 12 bases unmatched. The CDR3 extends over 16 amino acids. Written as DNA, the CDR3 is TGTGCCAGCAGCACCTATCCTGGACAGGGGGTCCATGGCTACACCTTC. Its protein product is CASSTYPGQGVHGYTF.

This clone was seen a single time. V gene TRBV11-2 combines with J gene TRBJ2-1; a possible D gene is TRBD1 (5 bases). The germline gives CDR1 SGHAT, CDR2 FQNNGV. There are 13 residues in the CDR3. V gave up 5 bases and J gave up 4 bases, with 9 bases separating them. For the CDR3, the DNA is TGTGCCAGCAGCCCTCGACAGTACAATGAGCAGTTCTTC. It is translated as CASSPRQYNEQFF.

V usage is TRBV4-2 and J usage is TRBJ1-1; D may be TRBD1 (6 bases). The CDR3 sequence is 17 residues long. The V gene lost 1 base and the J gene lost 1 base, with 16 bases spanning the gap. Germline loops: CDR1 LGHNA, CDR2 YNFKEQ. For the CDR3, the DNA is TGTGCCAGCAGCCAAGGTATTGGGGGGGCCCAGAACACTGAAGCTTTCTTT. This encodes CASSQGIGGAQNTEAFF.

V is TRBV9 and J is TRBJ2-7, with 12 bases fitting TRBD1. From germline, CDR1 is SGDLS and CDR2 YYNGEE. The J segment lost 6 bases and the V segment lost 4 bases, leaving 5 bases of the junction unmatched. The length of the CDR3 is 14 residues. The CDR3: CASSSGTGGSEQYF. The CDR3, as DNA: TGTGCCAGCAGCTCCGGGACAGGGGGCTCCGAGCAGTACTTC. The variable domain in full, completed from reference TRBV9 and TRBJ2-7, reads DSGVTQTPKHLITATGQRVTLRCSPRSGDLSVYWYQQSLDQGLQFLIQYYNGEERAKGNILERFSAQQFPDLHSELNLSSLELGDSALYFCASSSGTGGSEQYFGPGTRLTVT.

The chain recombines TRBV2 with TRBJ2-1; a possible D gene is TRBD2 (5 bases). The germline V gene has CDR1 SNHLY and CDR2 FYNNEI. The ends were cut back, 1 base at V and 6 bases at J, with 10 bases in the middle. CDR3 length: 14 residues. CDR3 nucleotides: TGTGCCAGCAGTGAAGATCGGGATGTCAATGAGCAGTTCTTC. Translating it yields CASSEDRDVNEQFF.

V usage is TRBV19 and J usage is TRBJ1-5; D is possibly TRBD1 (6 bases). V was cut by 3 bases and J by 0 bases, with 9 bases left in between. This CDR3 is 15 amino acids long. Germline V gives CDR1 LNHDA, CDR2 SQIVND (reference sequence). The CDR3 loop is CASSIRGPSNQPQHF. As DNA, the CDR3 is TGTGCCAGTAGTATCAGGGGACCTAGCAATCAGCCCCAGCATTTT.

This rearrangement joins TRBV6-5 to TRBJ1-4; D ambiguous. This CDR3 has 16 amino acids. The V end lost 2 bases, the J end lost 5 bases, and 15 bases lay between the germline ends. Per germline, CDR1 MNHEY and CDR2 SVGAGI. The CDR3 sequence: CASSYGHGGRNEKLFF. As DNA, the CDR3 is TGTGCCAGCAGTTACGGGCACGGAGGGCGGAATGAAAAACTGTTTTTT.

This clone has a single count. The chain joins TRBV19 to TRBJ1-5, with D possibly being TRBD1 (5 bases). Deletions cut 2 bases from V and 4 bases from J, with 9 bases between. The CDR3 extends over 14 amino acids. Germline CDR1 and CDR2: LNHDA and SQIVND (reference sequence). Here the CDR3 reads CASSILGVNQPQHF. The CDR3, as DNA: TGTGCCAGTAGTATATTAGGGGTAAATCAGCCCCAGCATTTT.

This chain joins TRBV4-1 and TRBJ1-2; no firm D call. Trimming left V 0 bases short and J 3 bases short, with 11 bases between. This CDR3 contains 15 residues. Germline loops: CDR1 MGHRA, CDR2 YSYEKL. CDR3 bases: TGCGCCAGCAGCCAAGACGTCAGCAGGTACTATGGCTACACCTTC. This encodes CASSQDVSRYYGYTF.